A single sample gave rise to the 13 T cell receptor beta chains below, sequenced in a study of T cell responses to AZD1222 COVID-19 vaccine. Here immunoSEQ multiplex PCR was the method, and the copy in TCRdb shows in-frame clones only, minus some. Here the sample spans around 140,000 clones, more than 80% being singletons. Specimen: peripheral blood, collected 28 days after the second dose of the MenACWY control vaccine. Source of these receptors: an adult who received the MenACWY meningococcal vaccine as a control.

This clone was seen a single time. The chain recombines TRBV11-1 with TRBJ2-5; TRBD1 agrees at 7 bases. Germline CDR1 is SGHAT and CDR2 is FQDESV (reference sequence). The J segment lost 7 bases and the V segment lost 4 bases, leaving 3 bases of the junction unmatched. The CDR3 covers 12 residues. The CDR3 nucleotides read TGTGCCAGCAGCTACCCAGGGGGGACCCAGTACTTC. Translated: CASSYPGGTQYF.

V and J are TRBV24-1 and TRBJ1-5; possibly TRBD1 for D (5 bases). This CDR3 comprises 16 residues. Germline V lookup: CDR1 KGHDR, CDR2 SFDVKD. V lost 2 bases, J lost 1 base, and 11 bases lay in between. CDR3 in amino acids: CATSDSRPGSNQPQHF. CDR3 in DNA: TGTGCCACCAGTGATTCGCGGCCAGGGAGCAATCAGCCCCAGCATTTT.

The chain employs TRBV6-5 and TRBJ2-5, with D perhaps TRBD1 (5 bases). V lost 7 bases and J 6 bases, leaving 18 bases between the germline ends. CDR1 MNHEY and CDR2 SVGAGI come from the germline V gene. The CDR3 spans 14 residues. CDR3 coding DNA: TGTGCCAGCAACGTGGGGTTTGGGGCCCAGACCCAGTACTTC. Translation gives CASNVGFGAQTQYF.

V is TRBV24-1 and J is TRBJ2-1; possible D gene TRBD2, 6 bases. This CDR3 spans 15 amino acids. CDR1 and CDR2 (germline): KGHDR, SFDVKD. V was clipped by 3 bases and J by 2 bases, with 10 bases between them. The CDR3 DNA follows: TGTGCCACCAGTGATGCCGGGAGTACCTACAATGAGCAGTTCTTC. This sequence encodes CATSDAGSTYNEQFF.

The chain joins TRBV29-1 to TRBJ2-1; D remains unclear. V lost 1 base and J 9 bases, leaving 10 bases between the germline ends. CDR1 SQVTM and CDR2 ANQGSEA come from the germline V gene. The CDR3 sequence is 12 residues long. The CDR3 sequence: CSVEVGSSEQFF. The DNA for the CDR3 is TGCAGCGTTGAAGTGGGGTCTTCTGAGCAGTTCTTC.

This chain links TRBV3-1 (or the pseudogene TRBV3-2) with TRBJ1-1; D remains ambiguous. V was trimmed by 1 base and J by 1 base, leaving 37 bases between them. This CDR3 contains 24 residues. From germline, CDR1 is LGHDT and CDR2 YNNKEL (reference sequence). This CDR3 reads CASSQVWEFSDRVVLAEENTEAFF. CDR3 DNA: TGTGCCAGCAGCCAAGTTTGGGAATTTAGCGATCGCGTCGTTTTGGCAGAAGAGAACACTGAAGCTTTCTTT.

The chain combines TRBV6-5 with TRBJ2-7; 9 bases are a match to TRBD1. This CDR3 contains 14 residues. CDR1 and CDR2 from the germline V gene are MNHEY and SVGAGI. Trimming took 7 bases from V and 1 from J; bases not matched to a gene: 5. The CDR3 loop reads CASTQDRGSYEQYF. CDR3 nucleotides: TGTGCCAGCACCCAAGACAGGGGGTCCTACGAGCAGTACTTC.

J is TRBJ2-3 and V is TRBV9; 7 nucleotides match TRBD2. The CDR3 contains 15 residues. V shed 2 bases and J 0 bases; nucleotides not matched to a gene: 3. Germline-derived CDR1 and CDR2 are SGDLS and YYNGEE. This CDR3 reads CASSVLAASTDTQYF. As DNA, the CDR3 is TGTGCCAGCAGCGTCCTAGCGGCCAGCACAGATACGCAGTATTTT.

There are a few counts of this clone. V and J are TRBV7-2 and TRBJ1-1; D might be TRBD1 (6 bases). CDR3 length: 11 amino acids. Germline CDR1 reads SGHTA; CDR2 reads FQGNSA. V gave up 5 bases and J gave up 8 bases, with 9 bases separating them. The CDR3 reads CASSQGLEAFF. The DNA of the CDR3 is TGTGCCAGCAGCCAGGGGTTAGAAGCTTTCTTT.

V is TRBV28 and J is TRBJ1-2; D gene uncertain. Germline values: CDR1 MDHEN, CDR2 SYDVKM. Trimming cost V 4 bases and J 8 bases, with 11 bases left between them. The CDR3 loop spans 12 amino acids. The CDR3 DNA sequence: TGTGCCAGCAGTTCCTTTGGTCTCGGCTACACCTTC. Amino acid sequence: CASSSFGLGYTF.

The chain recombines TRBV19 with TRBJ2-2; possibly TRBD1 for D (6 bases). Germline CDR1 reads LNHDA; CDR2 reads SQIVND (reference sequence). CDR3 length equals 13 residues. Trimming stripped 6 bases from V and 7 bases from J, with 12 bases between. This CDR3 reads CASSWQGSGELFF. The CDR3 DNA reads as TGTGCCAGTAGCTGGCAGGGGAGCGGGGAGCTGTTTTTT.

This chain links TRBV10-3 with TRBJ1-2; D unclear. V dropped 7 bases and J dropped 2 bases, with 8 bases sitting between them. Germline V lookup: CDR1 ENHRY, CDR2 SYGVKD. The CDR3 length is 12 residues. CDR3 residues: CAITDTNYGYTF. CDR3 DNA sequence: TGTGCCATCACTGACACAAACTATGGCTACACCTTC.

The chain carries TRBV6-1 and TRBJ2-5; no clear D. CDR3 length: 13 amino acids. With 3 bases removed from V and 2 bases from J, the gap between germline ends came to 7 bases. Germline V gene sequence: CDR1 MNHNS, CDR2 SASEGT. The CDR3 coding sequence is TGTGCCAGCAGTGAGGTGGGTCAAGAGACCCAGTACTTC. It encodes CASSEVGQETQYF.